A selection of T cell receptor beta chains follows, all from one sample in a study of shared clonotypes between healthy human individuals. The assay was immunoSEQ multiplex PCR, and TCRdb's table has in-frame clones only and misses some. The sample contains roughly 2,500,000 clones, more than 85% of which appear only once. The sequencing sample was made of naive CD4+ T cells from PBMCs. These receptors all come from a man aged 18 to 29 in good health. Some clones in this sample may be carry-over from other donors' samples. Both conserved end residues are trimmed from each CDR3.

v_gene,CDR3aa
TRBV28,ASSLRPGTSGYEQY
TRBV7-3,ASSPAWGDEQF
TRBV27,ASSFRTVKGGANYGYT
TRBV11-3,ASSLSRENTEAF
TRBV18,ASSPPSEGNTEAF
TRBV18,ASSPPPGQSFYNEQF
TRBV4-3,ASSLTYMGQPQH
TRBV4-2,ASSPGLTTDTQY
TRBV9,ASSDRENTEAF
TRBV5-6,ASSLGGVTRDSSTDTQY
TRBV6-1,ASSARGKTEAF
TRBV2,ASSDRRARSYNEQF
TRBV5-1,ASSIRMVTENTGELF
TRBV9,ASSPRDGNTIY